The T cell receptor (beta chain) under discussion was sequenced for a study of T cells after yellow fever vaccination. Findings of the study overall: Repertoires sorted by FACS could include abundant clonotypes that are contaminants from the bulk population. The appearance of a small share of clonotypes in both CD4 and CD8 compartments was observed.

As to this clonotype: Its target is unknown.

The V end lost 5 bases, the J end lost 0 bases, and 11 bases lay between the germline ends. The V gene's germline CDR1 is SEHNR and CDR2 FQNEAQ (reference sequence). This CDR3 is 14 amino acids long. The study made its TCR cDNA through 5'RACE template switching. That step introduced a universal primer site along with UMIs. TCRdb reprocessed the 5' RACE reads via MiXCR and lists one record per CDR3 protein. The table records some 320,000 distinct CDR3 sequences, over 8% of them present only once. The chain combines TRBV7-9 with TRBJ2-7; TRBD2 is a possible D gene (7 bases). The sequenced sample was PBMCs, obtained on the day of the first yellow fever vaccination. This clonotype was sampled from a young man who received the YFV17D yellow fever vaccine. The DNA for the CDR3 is TGTGCCAGCAGCGGGGGGGCAAGCTCCTACGAGCAGTACTTC. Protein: CASSGGASSYEQYF.